The subject of this entry is one T cell receptor (beta chain). Its antigen is still unknown. No per-base quality is available; no much larger clone lies one base away. There are 15 amino acids in the CDR3, from cysteine to phenylalanine inclusive. CDR3 DNA is the only sequence kept; it has 45 bases, read in frame from the first base. Trimming takes 7 bases from V and 4 bases from J, and the germline ends sit 19 bases apart. CDR1 is given as SGHVS and CDR2 as FQNEAQ, both from the germline V gene. Whole blood was collected in K2EDTA tubes by collaborating institutions according to the institutions' own protocols. For TCRbeta analysis, collaborators shipped samples as frozen whole blood, isolated PBMCs, or DNA extracted from either of those sample types. The immunoSEQ Assay, a bias-controlled multiplex PCR, was used to amplify TCRbeta CDR3 regions from genomic DNA. The authors' pipeline ran thus. The number of nucleated cells in each sample was estimated by amplification of reference gene primers within the assay. To quantify the absolute abundance of each unique TCRbeta CDR3 rearrangement, sequence reads were collapsed and filtered. Productive Simpson clonality was computed per sample as the square root of Simpson's diversity index over productive rearrangements. TCRdb obtained this table from immuneACCESS and retained in-frame rearrangements with V and J assigned. These tables miss some clones; where compared with another copy, unresolved V genes account for less than half of the shortfall, and the remainder is unexplained. For V, J and clone size, that table is used; D and trimming come from the DNA. Recorded for this sample are about 120,000 clones; approximately 83% of them occurred a single time. Together, the top ten hold 4% to 5% of the sample.

These data originate in a study of blood T cell repertoires in COVID-19 (dated by TCRdb to 2019 to 2021). Regarding the study in general: Samples from collaborators originated in the United States, Italy and Spain and spanned both the acute and convalescent phases of COVID-19. The material from the prospective study consisted of cDNA or gDNA derived from T cells, B-cell-depleted T cells, or PBMCs. The dataset comprised deeply sampled blood TCRbeta repertoires from subjects exposed to, actively infected with, or recovered from COVID-19. The repertoires were released in a freely available public database meant as a resource for research on the immune response to SARS-CoV-2. The samples were drawn from the first 160 participants of the ongoing ImmuneRACE study and from 1,254 subjects provided by 6 global collaborators. Sample metadata almost always included a de-identified subject ID, COVID-19 status, age in years and sex. HLA class I and class II types, where available, came from metadata supplied by the sample provider rather than from assay-based typing. Paper-wide results and their limitations: The amount of clinical and demographic metadata varied by source and participant and was provided uncurated.

This chain is built from TRBV7-8 and TRBJ1-2; perhaps TRBD1 is the D gene, with 5 bases matching. The sequenced material came from peripheral blood. This sequence was found in a woman between 65 and 79 years old with acute or convalescent COVID-19. Read as DNA, the sequence is TGTGCCAGCACCCTTAGCCTGTCAGGGCTCTATGGCTACACCTTC. Protein translation: CASTLSLSGLYGYTF.